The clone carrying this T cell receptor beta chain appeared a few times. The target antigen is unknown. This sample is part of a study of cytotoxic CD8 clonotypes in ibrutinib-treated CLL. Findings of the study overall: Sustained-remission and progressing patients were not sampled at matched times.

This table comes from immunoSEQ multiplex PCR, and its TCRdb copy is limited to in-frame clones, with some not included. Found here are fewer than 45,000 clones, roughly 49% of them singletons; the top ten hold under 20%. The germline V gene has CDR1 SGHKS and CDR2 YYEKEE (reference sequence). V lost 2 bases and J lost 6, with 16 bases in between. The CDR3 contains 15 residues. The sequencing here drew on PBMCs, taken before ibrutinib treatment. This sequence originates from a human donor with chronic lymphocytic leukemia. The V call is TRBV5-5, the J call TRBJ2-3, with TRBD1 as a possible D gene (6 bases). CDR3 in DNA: TGTGCCAGCAGCTTCATCGGACAGTCGATCGATACGCAGTATTTT. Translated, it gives CASSFIGQSIDTQYF.